This T cell receptor beta chain was captured in a study of identifying expanded T cells in peripheral blood. Study-wide results and limits: Clone count variance between two-week samples rose with total template count.

TCRdb's copy holds only in-frame clones and misses some; the assay was immunoSEQ multiplex PCR. Of some 90,000 clones listed, more than 75% are singletons. There are 15 residues in the CDR3. With 5 bases clipped from V and 5 bases from J, the junction kept 10 bases outside the gene matches. Germline V gives CDR1 SGHTA, CDR2 FQGNSA. Turning to this clone: Its antigen remains unknown.

The material sequenced was blood. The gene calls are TRBV7-2 and TRBJ2-5, with 8 bases that match TRBD2. The TCR sequence derives from a person aged 18 to 70 in good health. The CDR3 spells CASSPGSGVWETQYF. CDR3 sequence (DNA): TGTGCCAGCAGCCCGGGTAGCGGGGTTTGGGAGACCCAGTACTTC. Full variable domain (outside the CDR3, taken from reference TRBV7-2 and TRBJ2-5): GAGVSQSPSNKVTEKGKDVELRCDPISGHTALYWYRQSLGQGLEFLIYFQGNSAPDKSGLPSDRFSAERTGGSVSTLTIQRTQQEDSAVYLCASSPGSGVWETQYFGPGTRLLVL.